These 14 T cell receptor beta chains were sequenced from one sample in a study of shared clonotypes between healthy human individuals. Only in-frame clones appear in the TCRdb table, and some are missing; sequencing was by immunoSEQ multiplex PCR. The table records about 680,000 clones, 60% to 75% of them present only once. Material: memory CD4+ T cells sorted from blood. The sample's subset: CD45RA-negative fraction. These receptor sequences come from a woman younger than 45 in good health.

This chain links TRBV6-1 with TRBJ2-7, with D possibly matching TRBD1 (5 bases). Trimming took 8 bases from V and 4 from J, leaving 15 bases between them. CDR3 length: 13 residues. CDR1 and CDR2 from the germline V gene are MNHNS and SASEGT. The DNA of the CDR3 is TGTGCCAGCGAAGGGGATCCCCTATACGAGCAGTACTTC. The encoded protein is CASEGDPLYEQYF.

The V gene is TRBV4-1, the J gene TRBJ1-2; D perhaps matches TRBD1 (5 bases). This CDR3 region has 16 residues. Germline V CDR1 and CDR2: MGHRA, YSYEKL. V was cut by 0 bases and J by 5 bases, with 16 bases left in between. CDR3: CASSQERQFDSYGYTF. DNA of the CDR3: TGCGCCAGCAGCCAAGAACGGCAATTTGACAGTTATGGCTACACCTTC.

This clone was observed many times. The gene calls are TRBV6-5 and TRBJ2-2; D gene uncertain. CDR1 is MNHEY, CDR2 SVGAGI, per germline. This CDR3 has 15 residues. Trimming shortened V by 6 bases and J by 1 base, and 12 bases separated the two germline ends. The CDR3 DNA is TGTGCCAGCAGAAGAACCGCGGAGAACACCGGGGAGCTGTTTTTT. Its protein product is CASRRTAENTGELFF.

This chain uses TRBV18 with TRBJ1-1, with D unclear. Trimming left V 5 bases short and J 4 bases short, with 11 bases between. CDR1 and CDR2 from the germline V gene are KGHSH and LQKENI. The CDR3 is 13 amino acids. The CDR3 nucleotides are TGTGCCAGCTCATCCTTACGGGGCACTGAAGCTTTCTTT. Translation gives CASSSLRGTEAFF.

The genes are TRBV19 and TRBJ1-2; D unclear. This CDR3 has 17 residues. Germline values: CDR1 LNHDA, CDR2 SQIVND (reference sequence). Trimming left V 4 bases short and J 5 bases short, with 23 bases between. CDR3 sequence: CASSNPAALEPDYGYTF. The CDR3 DNA is TGTGCCAGTAGTAACCCCGCCGCGTTGGAACCCGATTATGGCTACACCTTC.

This chain connects TRBV2 to TRBJ1-5; TRBD1 aligns across 7 bases. The CDR3 runs to 14 residues. Germline V gene sequence: CDR1 SNHLY, CDR2 FYNNEI. Unmatched junction bases numbered 7, after V lost 6 bases and J lost 5 bases. The CDR3: CASRRQGGDQPQHF. The CDR3 coding sequence is TGTGCCAGCAGGCGACAGGGAGGGGATCAGCCCCAGCATTTT.

The chain has TRBV4-1 and TRBJ2-2; D is unresolved. Trimming shortened V by 0 bases and J by 2 bases, and 13 bases separated the two germline ends. The CDR3 covers 17 residues. Germline CDR1 reads MGHRA; CDR2 reads YSYEKL. The CDR3 nucleotides are TGCGCCAGCAGCCAAGATGTTGGTAGGCCAAACACCGGGGAGCTGTTTTTT. This codes for CASSQDVGRPNTGELFF.

This clone has a handful of counts. The rearrangement joins TRBV5-4 to TRBJ2-5, with 11 nucleotides matching TRBD2. The germline V gene encodes CDR1 SGHNT and CDR2 YYREEE (reference sequence). This CDR3 spans 16 amino acids. Germline trimming cut 4 bases from V and 2 bases from J; bases unmatched to any gene: 7. CDR3 coding DNA: TGTGCCAGCAGCCCAACTAGCGGGAGCCAGCAAGAGACCCAGTACTTC. It yields the protein CASSPTSGSQQETQYF.

V gene TRBV15 combines with J gene TRBJ2-3, with D maybe TRBD2 (6 bases). V was cut by 4 bases and J by 2 bases, with 13 bases left in between. CDR1 and CDR2 from the germline V gene are LNHNV and YYDKDF (reference sequence). The CDR3 extends over 15 amino acids. The CDR3 DNA reads TGTGCCACCAGCAAGACTAGGCGAGTCACAGATACGCAGTATTTT. It specifies CATSKTRRVTDTQYF.

The rearrangement joins TRBV19 to TRBJ2-6; D is unclear. The CDR3 sequence is 14 residues long. Trimming stripped 6 bases from V and 0 bases from J, with 6 bases between. Germline lookup yields CDR1 LNHDA and CDR2 SQIVND (reference sequence). The CDR3: CASSHPSGANVLTF. The CDR3 nucleotides are TGTGCCAGTAGCCATCCCTCTGGGGCCAACGTCCTGACTTTC.

The V gene is TRBV5-1, the J gene TRBJ1-2, with TRBD1 matching 7 bases. This CDR3 is built from 15 residues. The germline V gene has CDR1 SGHRS and CDR2 YFSETQ. V shed 5 bases and J 8 bases; nucleotides not matched to a gene: 15. CDR3 in DNA: TGCGCCAGCAGACCTACTCCACAGGGGCCTCAGGGCTACACCTTC. This sequence encodes CASRPTPQGPQGYTF.

A few counts support this clone. This sequence joins TRBV27 and TRBJ2-1; D possibly matches TRBD1 or TRBD2 (7 bases each). The germline gives CDR1 MNHEY, CDR2 SMNVEV (reference sequence). Trimming removed 5 bases from V and 11 bases from J, with 22 bases in between. The CDR3 sequence is 15 residues long. DNA for the CDR3: TGTGCCAGCAGTCCCATGCTCGGGGAGGGGGCTAAGCAGTTCTTC. Protein: CASSPMLGEGAKQFF.

This clone has a handful of counts. The V call is TRBV10-1, the J call TRBJ1-1; no reliable D call. The CDR3 is 13 residues long. The V and J ends lost 3 bases and 1 base respectively, with 6 bases between them. Per the germline V gene, CDR1 is WNHNN and CDR2 is SYGVQD (reference sequence). The CDR3 sequence is CASSDPPNTEAFF. In DNA form, the CDR3 reads TGCGCCAGCAGTGATCCGCCGAACACTGAAGCTTTCTTT.

V usage is TRBV7-2 and J usage is TRBJ2-2, with 9 positions matching TRBD2. The CDR3 extends over 17 amino acids. The V gene end was trimmed by 5 bases and the J gene end by 1 base; junction bases not matched to a gene: 8. Germline V gene sequence: CDR1 SGHTA, CDR2 FQGNSA. The DNA for the CDR3 is TGTGCCAGCAGCAAAAGACTAGCGGTGGGGAACACCGGGGAGCTGTTTTTT. This sequence encodes CASSKRLAVGNTGELFF.